Each of the 11 T cell receptor beta chains below was sequenced from the same sample in a study of STAT3 mutations in large granular lymphocyte leukemia. Their cognate antigens are unknown. General study points: At least one immunodominant TCR beta clonotype appeared in every T-cell large granular lymphocyte leukemia patient.

Sequencing was performed with immunoSEQ multiplex PCR; in TCRdb, only in-frame clones are kept and a portion is missing. The table records 30,000 to 45,000 clones, 88% of them present only once. Sequencing was carried out using PBMCs. The receptor set was obtained from a human donor with T large granular lymphocyte leukemia. Some clones in this sample may be carry-over from other donors' samples.

This clone was seen once. V gene TRBV5-6 combines with J gene TRBJ1-5; D may be TRBD1 (6 bases). The CDR3 spans 15 residues. The germline V gene encodes CDR1 SGHDT and CDR2 YYEEEE. The ends were cut back, 2 bases at V and 5 bases at J, with 14 bases in the middle. The DNA for the CDR3 is TGTGCCAGCAGCTTAGAGCCGGGGGCCCATCAGCCCCAGCATTTT. Translation gives CASSLEPGAHQPQHF. Filled out from reference TRBV5-6 and TRBJ1-5, the complete variable domain reads DAGVTQSPTHLIKTRGQQVTLRCSPKSGHDTVSWYQQALGQGPQFIFQYYEEEERQRGNFPDRFSGHQFPNYSSELNVNALLLGDSALYLCASSLEPGAHQPQHFGDGTRLSIL.

V gene TRBV18 combines with J gene TRBJ1-1; D remains ambiguous. This CDR3 is built from 14 residues. Germline V gene sequence: CDR1 KGHSH, CDR2 LQKENI. Trimming left V 6 bases short and J 0 bases short, with 11 bases between. The CDR3 nucleotides read TGTGCCAGCTCGCCGGGCCTTATGAACACTGAAGCTTTCTTT. Translated, it gives CASSPGLMNTEAFF.

V and J are TRBV29-1 and TRBJ1-1; D is uncertain. The germline CDR1 and CDR2 sequences are SQVTM and ANQGSEA. This CDR3 comprises 13 residues. V was trimmed by 2 bases and J by 8 bases, leaving 15 bases between them. The CDR3 region is CSVERHGAGEAFF. DNA of the CDR3: TGCAGCGTTGAAAGGCACGGTGCGGGCGAAGCTTTCTTT.

The J gene is TRBJ1-2, the V gene TRBV25-1; 8 nucleotides match TRBD1. The junction had 2 bases not matched to a gene; V was cut back by 2 bases and J by 6 bases. This CDR3 is built from 13 residues. CDR1 is MGHDK and CDR2 is SYGVNS in the germline V gene. CDR3 protein: CASSERTGHGYTF. The CDR3, as DNA: TGTGCCAGCAGTGAACGGACAGGGCATGGCTACACCTTC.

In DNA form, the CDR3 reads TGTGCCAGCAGCTTCGGACTAGCGGGGTCCTACGAGCAGTACTTC. Its protein is CASSFGLAGSYEQYF. This chain uses TRBV5-5 with TRBJ2-7; TRBD2 aligns across 12 bases. The CDR3 loop spans 15 amino acids. With 2 bases clipped from V and 1 base from J, the junction kept 1 base outside the gene matches. Germline loops: CDR1 SGHKS, CDR2 YYEKEE (reference sequence).

This chain connects TRBV6-5 to TRBJ2-3, with D possibly TRBD2 on 6 matching bases. The CDR3 has 13 residues. Between the trimmed V and J ends, which lost 7 bases and 6 bases, there was a span of 14 bases. Germline-derived CDR1 and CDR2 are MNHEY and SVGAGI. This CDR3 is CASTVVGGDTQYF. The CDR3, as DNA: TGTGCCAGCACTGTCGTTGGGGGGGATACGCAGTATTTT.

This chain joins TRBV7-9 and TRBJ1-1; 7 nucleotides line up with TRBD1. V was pared by 5 bases and J by 8 bases, with 5 bases of the junction left unmatched. The CDR3 loop spans 12 amino acids. Germline V gene lookup returns CDR1 SEHNR and CDR2 FQNEAQ (reference sequence). The CDR3 nucleotides read TGTGCCAGCAGCCAGACAGGGATCGAAGCTTTCTTT. The encoded protein is CASSQTGIEAFF.

V and J are TRBV7-9 and TRBJ2-6; 7 bases are a match to TRBD1. The CDR3 length is 16 residues. CDR1 is SEHNR, CDR2 FQNEAQ, per germline (reference sequence). The J segment lost 1 base and the V segment lost 2 bases, leaving 2 bases of the junction unmatched. In nucleotides, the CDR3 is TGTGCCAGCAGCTTATCAGGGGGTTCTGGGGCCAACGTCCTGACTTTC. This codes for CASSLSGGSGANVLTF.

This chain uses TRBV19 with TRBJ1-5, with D possibly matching TRBD1 (6 bases). V was clipped by 9 bases and J by 4 bases, with 13 bases between them. The CDR3 spans 13 residues. Germline lookup yields CDR1 LNHDA and CDR2 SQIVND (reference sequence). DNA for the CDR3: TGTGCCAGCAAACAGGGCCCAAATCAGCCCCAGCATTTT. Protein: CASKQGPNQPQHF.

J is TRBJ2-1 and V is TRBV11-2, with TRBD2 matching 10 bases. V lost 8 bases, J lost 2 bases, and 3 bases stayed unmatched. Germline V lookup: CDR1 SGHAT, CDR2 FQNNGV. The CDR3 length is 14 residues. CDR3 coding DNA: TGTGCCAGCGAGCGGGGGGGGACCTACAATGAGCAGTTCTTC. Translation: CASERGGTYNEQFF.

CDR3 amino acids: CASSADRVGNQPQHF. The CDR3 region has the DNA TGTGCCAGCAGCGCGGACAGGGTGGGTAATCAGCCCCAGCATTTT. V is TRBV7-9 and J is TRBJ1-5; 8 bases line up with TRBD1. In germline, CDR1 is SEHNR, CDR2 FQNEAQ (reference sequence). J lost 4 bases, V lost 5 bases, and 7 bases had no gene match. This CDR3 contains 15 residues.